The 29 T cell receptor beta chains below all came from one sample that was sequenced in a study of cytomegalovirus exposure and HLA in healthy donors. A multiplex PCR was run with 60 Vbeta primers and 13 Jbeta primers. TCRdb's table, derived via immunoSEQ multiplex PCR, lists solely in-frame clones and lacks some. The sample lists 250,000 to 350,000 clones; roughly 85% were seen once. Sequencing input: PBMCs. These receptor sequences come from a middle-aged man in good health and CMV-seropositive.

Concerning this clone itself: Different DNA sequences within this sample yield the same CDR3. The gene calls are TRBV5-1 and TRBJ2-7, with D possibly matching TRBD2 (6 bases). V was trimmed by 0 bases and J by 4 bases, leaving 20 bases between them. Germline V gene lookup returns CDR1 SGHRS and CDR2 YFSETQ. CDR3 size: 17 residues. The CDR3 sequence: CASSLGTGGNPLYEQYF. The CDR3 DNA reads TGCGCCAGCAGCTTGGGCACAGGAGGGAACCCTCTGTACGAGCAGTACTTC. The entire variable domain, with the rest obtained from reference TRBV5-1 and TRBJ2-7, is as follows: KAGVTQTPRYLIKTRGQQVTLSCSPISGHRSVSWYQQTPGQGLQFLFEYFSETQRNKGNFPGRFSGRQFSNSRSEMNVSTLELGDSALYLCASSLGTGGNPLYEQYFGPGTRLTVT.

V usage is TRBV6-1 and J usage is TRBJ1-5; 8 bases agree with TRBD1. CDR1 is MNHNS and CDR2 is SASEGT in the germline V gene. V dropped 6 bases and J dropped 7; count of bases not matched to a gene: 5. This CDR3 region has 13 residues. The CDR3 reads CASSQGAGQPQHF. In DNA form, the CDR3 reads TGTGCCAGCAGCCAGGGGGCTGGACAGCCCCAGCATTTT.

This chain links TRBV13 with TRBJ2-3; TRBD2 agrees at 15 bases. J lost 3 bases, V lost 5 bases, and 9 bases had no gene match. The CDR3 runs 18 residues. The germline V gene has CDR1 PRHDT and CDR2 FYEKMQ (reference sequence). In DNA, the CDR3 is TGTGCCAGCAGCCCCTGGACTAGCGGGAGGGCCTTAACAGATACGCAGTATTTT. Translated, it gives CASSPWTSGRALTDTQYF.

The chain links TRBV2 to TRBJ2-1; 8 bases map to TRBD2. CDR3 length: 16 amino acids. Per the germline V gene, CDR1 is SNHLY and CDR2 is FYNNEI. With V trimmed by 6 bases and J by 4 bases, 11 bases remained unmatched. DNA of the CDR3: TGTGCCAGCAGCGTTATAGCGGGATTGGGGTACAATGAGCAGTTCTTC. It is translated as CASSVIAGLGYNEQFF.

In the case of this clone: This specimen includes other DNA sequences encoding the same CDR3. The genes are TRBV7-3 and TRBJ2-5, with 7 bases fitting TRBD1. Germline loops: CDR1 SGHTA, CDR2 FQGTGA. The CDR3 has 13 residues. Germline trimming cut 3 bases from V and 2 bases from J; bases unmatched to any gene: 0. The CDR3 protein is CASSLGQQETQYF. The CDR3 bases are TGTGCCAGCAGCTTGGGACAGCAAGAGACCCAGTACTTC.

The CDR3 region is CASSLGGVNTEAFF. CDR3 bases: TGTGCCAGCAGTTTGGGGGGGGTGAACACTGAAGCTTTCTTT. The chain employs TRBV28 and TRBJ1-1, with a tentative D call TRBD1 (5 bases). CDR3 length: 14 amino acids. The ends were cut back, 3 bases at V and 0 bases at J, with 8 bases in the middle. Germline assignment: CDR1 MDHEN and CDR2 SYDVKM.

CDR3 sequence reads: CASSLSQNTEAFF. CDR3 sequence (DNA): TGTGCCAGCAGTTTAAGCCAGAACACTGAAGCTTTCTTT. The J gene is TRBJ1-1, the V gene TRBV28; D uncertain. Between the trimmed V and J ends, which lost 2 bases and 1 base, there was a span of 5 bases. Germline values: CDR1 MDHEN, CDR2 SYDVKM. The CDR3 has 13 amino acids.

DNA for the CDR3: TGTGCCAGCAGCCGACTAGCGGGGCAAGAGACCCAGTACTTC. Protein sequence: CASSRLAGQETQYF. V is TRBV2 and J is TRBJ2-5, with TRBD2 identical over 11 bases. This CDR3 has 14 amino acids. Germline CDR1 reads SNHLY; CDR2 reads FYNNEI. V dropped 6 bases and J dropped 2; count of bases not matched to a gene: 2.

The gene calls are TRBV5-5 and TRBJ2-7; 11 bases are a match to TRBD1. CDR1 is SGHKS, CDR2 YYEKEE, per germline (reference sequence). The CDR3 loop spans 16 amino acids. J was trimmed by 0 bases and V by 3 bases; bases with no gene match: 5. Here the CDR3 reads CASSWGDRGSSYEQYF. CDR3 bases: TGTGCCAGCAGCTGGGGGGACAGGGGGAGCTCCTACGAGCAGTACTTC.

The chain combines TRBV5-1 with TRBJ2-2; 7 bases map to TRBD1. The junction had 7 bases not matched to a gene; V was cut back by 4 bases and J by 4 bases. CDR3 size: 15 residues. In germline, CDR1 is SGHRS, CDR2 YFSETQ. CDR3 in amino acids: CASSRDRAGTGELFF. The CDR3 DNA reads TGCGCCAGCAGCCGTGACAGGGCTGGCACCGGGGAGCTGTTTTTT.

The rearrangement links TRBV11-2 to TRBJ1-1; TRBD1 matches at 7 bases. The length of the CDR3 is 13 residues. Looked up from germline, CDR1 is SGHAT and CDR2 is FQNNGV. V shed 5 bases and J 5 bases; nucleotides not matched to a gene: 5. The CDR3: CASSGGQVTEAFF. The CDR3 nucleotides are TGTGCCAGCAGCGGTGGACAGGTGACTGAAGCTTTCTTT.

For this clone: Distinct nucleotide sequences in the sample also encode this CDR3. This chain uses TRBV29-1 with TRBJ1-1, with D unresolved. The germline CDR1 and CDR2 sequences are SQVTM and ANQGSEA. The V end was cut by 5 bases, the J end by 1 base, with 23 bases between. This CDR3 contains 17 residues. The CDR3 spells CSVSRSRRRHTNTEAFF. The CDR3 nucleotides are TGCAGCGTTTCTAGAAGTAGAAGACGGCATACGAACACTGAAGCTTTCTTT.

The rearrangement joins TRBV9 to TRBJ2-2, with D maybe TRBD2 (6 bases). CDR1 is SGDLS and CDR2 is YYNGEE in the germline V gene. This CDR3 has 14 residues. Trimming removed 7 bases from V and 4 bases from J, with 14 bases in between. This CDR3 reads CASRPTSSTGELFF. In DNA form, the CDR3 reads TGTGCCAGCCGGCCCACTAGCAGCACCGGGGAGCTGTTTTTT.

This chain connects TRBV7-3 to TRBJ2-1, with D possibly being TRBD2 (5 bases). The CDR3 consists of 13 residues. The germline V gene has CDR1 SGHTA and CDR2 FQGTGA. V was trimmed by 6 bases and J by 6 bases, leaving 12 bases between them. The DNA for the CDR3 is TGTGCCAGCAGATCAACTAGTCGCAATGAGCAGTTCTTC. Amino acid sequence: CASRSTSRNEQFF.

V usage is TRBV27 and J usage is TRBJ2-1; 7 bases map to TRBD2. The CDR3 runs 16 residues. The germline V gene has CDR1 MNHEY and CDR2 SMNVEV (reference sequence). Losses at the gene ends were 1 base for V and 0 bases for J; bases not matched to a gene: 3. The CDR3 sequence is CASSLWRGSSYNEQFF. Here the CDR3 DNA reads TGTGCCAGCAGTTTATGGCGGGGGAGCTCCTACAATGAGCAGTTCTTC.

The rearrangement links TRBV19 to TRBJ2-7, with 11 bases identical to TRBD1. The CDR3 spans 15 residues. V was clipped by 5 bases and J by 4 bases; unmatched bases: 7. The germline gives CDR1 LNHDA, CDR2 SQIVND (reference sequence). This chain's CDR3 is CASSPGTGGAYEQYF. Written as DNA, the CDR3 is TGTGCCAGTAGTCCCGGGACAGGGGGAGCGTACGAGCAGTACTTC.

This rearrangement joins TRBV2 to TRBJ2-7; TRBD1 matches 8 bases. Looked up from germline, CDR1 is SNHLY and CDR2 is FYNNEI. The CDR3 has 14 residues. V dropped 6 bases and J dropped 2; count of bases not matched to a gene: 6. In DNA form, the CDR3 reads TGTGCCAGCAGCGAGGACAGGGCAACCTACGAGCAGTACTTC. This encodes CASSEDRATYEQYF.

The chain is built from TRBV7-2 and TRBJ1-1; D is unclear. This CDR3 has 14 amino acids. Looked up from germline, CDR1 is SGHTA and CDR2 is FQGNSA. The V and J ends lost 1 base and 4 bases respectively, with 10 bases between them. The CDR3 is CASSLVPGSTEAFF. CDR3 coding DNA: TGTGCCAGCAGCTTAGTTCCGGGGTCCACTGAAGCTTTCTTT. The full variable domain, with the rest looked up from reference TRBV7-2 and TRBJ1-1, is GAGVSQSPSNKVTEKGKDVELRCDPISGHTALYWYRQSLGQGLEFLIYFQGNSAPDKSGLPSDRFSAERTGGSVSTLTIQRTQQEDSAVYLCASSLVPGSTEAFFGQGTRLTVV.

This clone was observed a few times. The chain couples TRBV7-2 to TRBJ2-7; D possibly corresponds to TRBD1 (6 bases). V gave up 3 bases and J gave up 6 bases, with 12 bases separating them. From germline, CDR1 is SGHTA and CDR2 FQGNSA. The CDR3 is 13 amino acids. In DNA, the CDR3 is TGTGCCAGCAGCTTCGATTACAGGGTCGAGCAGTACTTC. Amino acid sequence: CASSFDYRVEQYF.

CDR3 in DNA: TGTGCCAGCATCAAGCGGGAGGACTCCTACGAGCAGTACTTC. Translation gives CASIKREDSYEQYF. This chain uses TRBV2 with TRBJ2-7, with 9 bases matching TRBD2. CDR1 is SNHLY and CDR2 is FYNNEI in the germline V gene. V was pared by 7 bases and J by 0 bases, with 4 bases of the junction left unmatched. CDR3 length equals 14 residues.

V is TRBV27 and J is TRBJ2-5; 8 bases agree with TRBD1. The CDR3 sequence is 17 residues long. Looked up from germline, CDR1 is MNHEY and CDR2 is SMNVEV (reference sequence). J gave up 1 base and V 4 bases, and 11 bases lay outside the gene matches. The DNA of the CDR3 is TGTGCCAGCAGTTACTATCCCGGGACAGGACCCCAAGAGACCCAGTACTTC. It is translated as CASSYYPGTGPQETQYF.

This clone has only a few counts. The V gene is TRBV28, the J gene TRBJ2-4; unclear D gene. CDR1 and CDR2 (germline): MDHEN, SYDVKM. This CDR3 has 13 residues. The V end lost 6 bases, the J end lost 1 base, and 7 bases lay between the germline ends. The CDR3 here is CASRLGAKNIQYF. CDR3 nucleotides: TGTGCCAGCAGACTCGGGGCCAAAAACATTCAGTACTTC.

The genes are TRBV7-6 and TRBJ1-1; no clear D. Germline CDR1 is SGHVS and CDR2 is FNYEAQ. The CDR3 loop spans 15 amino acids. V lost 1 base and J lost 0, with 9 bases in between. The CDR3 DNA is TGTGCCAGCAGCTTAGGAGCACGAATGAACACTGAAGCTTTCTTT. Protein product: CASSLGARMNTEAFF. Complete variable domain (other parts from reference TRBV7-6 and TRBJ1-1): GAGVSQSPRYKVTKRGQDVALRCDPISGHVSLYWYRQALGQGPEFLTYFNYEAQQDKSGLPNDRFSAERPEGSISTLTIQRTEQRDSAMYRCASSLGARMNTEAFFGQGTRLTVV.

Concerning this clone: A junction boundary mismatches the germline segment, possibly from a read error. The chain carries TRBV4-1 and TRBJ2-7; D is possibly TRBD1 (5 bases). Germline V gene sequence: CDR1 MGHRA, CDR2 YSYEKL. This CDR3 region has 15 residues. CDR3 loop: CASSQDRGSGNERYF. The CDR3 region has the DNA TGCGCCAGCAGCCAAGATAGGGGATCAGGGAACGAGCGGTACTTC.

V gene TRBV30 combines with J gene TRBJ2-6; 7 nucleotides align to TRBD2. The V gene end was trimmed by 3 bases and the J gene end by 2 bases; junction bases not matched to a gene: 7. The CDR3 is 16 amino acids. Germline lookup yields CDR1 GTSNPN and CDR2 SVGIG (reference sequence). CDR3 bases: TGTGCCTGGAGGGAGCGGGATCGGGCTGGGGCCAACGTCCTGACTTTC. Translated: CAWRERDRAGANVLTF.

The chain has TRBV27 and TRBJ1-4, with D perhaps TRBD1 (6 bases). CDR3 size: 13 residues. V shed 5 bases and J shed 5 bases, with 9 bases lying between them. Germline V gene sequence: CDR1 MNHEY, CDR2 SMNVEV (reference sequence). CDR3 DNA sequence: TGTGCCAGCAGTGACAGGCGGAATGAAAAACTGTTTTTT. This translates into CASSDRRNEKLFF.

The CDR3 DNA is TGTGCCAGCAGCCAGGGGGCTCAAGGCTACACCTTC. Amino acid sequence: CASSQGAQGYTF. This sequence joins TRBV14 and TRBJ1-2; D is perhaps TRBD1 (6 bases). Germline assignment: CDR1 SGHDN and CDR2 FVKESK. This CDR3 region has 12 residues. Between the trimmed V and J ends, which lost 3 bases and 8 bases, there was a span of 10 bases.

This sequence joins TRBV7-2 and TRBJ1-5; D is possibly TRBD1 (5 bases). Trimming stripped 1 base from V and 7 bases from J, with 14 bases between. Germline loops: CDR1 SGHTA, CDR2 FQGNSA. There are 15 residues in the CDR3. The CDR3 sequence is CASSLVGAEGQPQHF. As DNA, the CDR3 is TGTGCCAGCAGCTTAGTCGGGGCGGAGGGGCAGCCCCAGCATTTT.

This clone appeared once. The CDR3 protein is CATSRDLGRAEKLFF. In DNA form, the CDR3 reads TGTGCCACCAGCAGAGATCTGGGCAGGGCGGAAAAACTGTTTTTT. The chain links TRBV15 to TRBJ1-4, with TRBD1 as a possible D gene (5 bases). The germline CDR1 and CDR2 sequences are LNHNV and YYDKDF (reference sequence). This CDR3 contains 15 residues. V was shortened by 0 bases and J by 8 bases, with 13 bases between the two germline ends. The whole variable domain, filled in from reference TRBV15 and TRBJ1-4, reads DAMVIQNPRYQVTQFGKPVTLSCSQTLNHNVMYWYQQKSSQAPKLLFHYYDKDFNNEADTPDNFQSRRPNTSFCFLDIRSPGLGDTAMYLCATSRDLGRAEKLFFGSGTQLSVL.